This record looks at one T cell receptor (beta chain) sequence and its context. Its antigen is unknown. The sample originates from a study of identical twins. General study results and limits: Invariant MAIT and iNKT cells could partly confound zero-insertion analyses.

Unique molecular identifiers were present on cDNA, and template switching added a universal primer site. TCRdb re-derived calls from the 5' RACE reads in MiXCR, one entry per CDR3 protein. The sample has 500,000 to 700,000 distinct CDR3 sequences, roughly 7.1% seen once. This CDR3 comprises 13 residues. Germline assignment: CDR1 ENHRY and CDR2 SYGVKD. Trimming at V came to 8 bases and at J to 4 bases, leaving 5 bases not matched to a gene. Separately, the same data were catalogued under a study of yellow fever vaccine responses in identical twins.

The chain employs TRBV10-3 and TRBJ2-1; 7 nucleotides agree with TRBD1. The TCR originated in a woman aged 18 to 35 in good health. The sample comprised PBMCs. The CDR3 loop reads CAIGQDAYNEQFF. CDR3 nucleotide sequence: TGTGCCATCGGACAGGACGCTTACAATGAGCAGTTCTTC.